Presented here are 22 T cell receptor beta chains from one specimen sequenced in a study of T cells after yellow fever vaccination. Each CDR3 protein is one row after TCRdb ran MiXCR on the 5' RACE reads. The table includes roughly 400,000 distinct CDR3 sequences, around a sixth detected once. The input for sequencing was PBMCs, taken before the yellow fever booster vaccination. The receptors shown here come from a man between 18 and 29 years old who received the YFV17D yellow fever vaccine.

The genes are TRBV11-3 and TRBJ2-3; D might be TRBD1 or TRBD2, each matching 7 bases. Trimming pared 2 bases from V and 2 bases from J, leaving 14 bases between. Per the germline V gene, CDR1 is SGHNT and CDR2 is YENEEA. CDR3 length: 16 residues. CDR3 amino acids: CASSLRQGGPTDTQYF. CDR3 sequence (DNA): TGTGCCAGCAGCTTAAGACAGGGAGGGCCCACAGATACGCAGTATTTT.

This clonotype was recorded a few times. The chain couples TRBV20-1 to TRBJ2-6, with D perhaps TRBD1 (7 bases). CDR3 length: 17 residues. V gave up 3 bases and J gave up 0 bases, with 15 bases separating them. Germline V gene sequence: CDR1 DFQATT, CDR2 SNEGSKA (reference sequence). CDR3 sequence reads: CSASRGTDLSGANVLTF. As DNA, the CDR3 is TGCAGTGCTAGTCGGGGGACAGATCTCTCTGGGGCCAACGTCCTGACTTTC.

There are a few counts of this clonotype. The genes are TRBV10-3 and TRBJ1-6; D remains ambiguous. Germline V lookup: CDR1 ENHRY, CDR2 SYGVKD. This CDR3 is 17 amino acids long. V was clipped by 2 bases and J by 9 bases, with 20 bases between them. CDR3 nucleotides: TGTGCCATCAGTGAGCCCCGCGGTAGGGTTCTCGGTTCACCCCTCCACTTT. Translating gives CAISEPRGRVLGSPLHF.

The rearrangement uses TRBV6-5 and TRBJ2-1; D possibly corresponds to TRBD1 (6 bases). The CDR3 has 13 residues. Trimming shortened V by 6 bases and J by 5 bases, and 11 bases separated the two germline ends. CDR1 is MNHEY, CDR2 SVGAGI, per germline. In DNA, the CDR3 is TGTGCCAGCAGGCTGACAGGAAACAATGAGCAGTTCTTC. Its protein is CASRLTGNNEQFF.

V usage is TRBV4-3 and J usage is TRBJ2-7, with D tentatively TRBD1 (5 bases). V was clipped by 2 bases and J by 3 bases, with 17 bases between them. Per germline, CDR1 LGHNA and CDR2 YSLEER. The CDR3 is 16 residues long. CDR3 bases: TGCGCCAGCAGCCAATCCCCGACAGACTTGGGCTACGAGCAGTACGTC. Translating it yields CASSQSPTDLGYEQYV.

The J gene is TRBJ1-2, the V gene TRBV18, with 11 nucleotides matching TRBD1. V lost 0 bases, J lost 6 bases, and 9 bases stayed unmatched. This CDR3 contains 17 residues. Germline CDR1 reads KGHSH; CDR2 reads LQKENI. CDR3: CASSPPGQGAGKNGYTF. The CDR3 DNA follows: TGTGCCAGCTCACCACCAGGACAGGGGGCAGGAAAGAATGGCTACACCTTC.

This clonotype came up a few times. J is TRBJ1-2 and V is TRBV20-1; D is possibly TRBD1 (6 bases). V dropped 5 bases and J dropped 7 bases, with 17 bases sitting between them. There are 13 residues in the CDR3. Germline CDR1 is DFQATT and CDR2 is SNEGSKA (reference sequence). The CDR3 loop is CSASLPGAGGYTF. The DNA for the CDR3 is TGCAGTGCTTCCCTCCCGGGGGCCGGTGGCTACACCTTC.

The V call is TRBV7-2, the J call TRBJ1-5; D uncertain. Germline values: CDR1 SGHTA, CDR2 FQGNSA. V was shortened by 1 base and J by 3 bases, with 10 bases between the two germline ends. This CDR3 has 15 residues. CDR3 DNA sequence: TGTGCCAGCAGCTTAGATCGGTCTCACAATCAGCCCCAGCATTTT. Protein product: CASSLDRSHNQPQHF.

The sample holds a few counts of this clonotype. The rearrangement uses TRBV7-2 and TRBJ2-5; D perhaps matches TRBD1 (7 bases). CDR1 is SGHTA, CDR2 FQGNSA, per germline. This CDR3 spans 16 amino acids. Between the trimmed V and J ends, which lost 7 bases and 2 bases, there was a span of 20 bases. This CDR3 is CASTPTQGGPQETQYF. In nucleotides, the CDR3 is TGTGCCAGCACCCCGACCCAGGGGGGACCTCAAGAGACCCAGTACTTC.

This clonotype showed up just a few times. The CDR3 sequence is CASNTLTQETQYF. The CDR3 nucleotides are TGTGCCAGCAACACCCTAACCCAAGAGACCCAGTACTTC. The chain combines TRBV12-3 or TRBV12-4 with TRBJ2-5, with D uncertain. The CDR3 extends over 13 amino acids. V lost 7 bases, J lost 1 base, and 10 bases lay in between.

This clonotype was counted between two and nine times. The chain couples TRBV5-1 to TRBJ2-7; D remains ambiguous. The CDR3 has 14 amino acids. Trimming cost V 1 base and J 0 bases, with 8 bases left between them. CDR1 is SGHRS and CDR2 is YFSETQ in the germline V gene. The CDR3 coding sequence is TGCGCCAGCAGCTTGCTCCCGGACTCCTACGAGCAGTACTTC. Translation gives CASSLLPDSYEQYF.

This clonotype was counted a few times. The chain links TRBV4-3 to TRBJ1-1, with D possibly being TRBD1 (6 bases). V gave up 0 bases and J gave up 11 bases, with 13 bases separating them. The CDR3 is 13 amino acids. Germline V gene lookup returns CDR1 LGHNA and CDR2 YSLEER. CDR3 in amino acids: CASSQDLGARAFF. The CDR3 DNA reads TGCGCCAGCAGCCAAGATCTGGGGGCCAGGGCTTTCTTT.

This clonotype was found a few times. V is TRBV6-2 or TRBV6-3 and J is TRBJ2-5; D call uncertain. This CDR3 is built from 14 residues. Germline CDR1 is MNHEY and CDR2 is SVGEGT. V was pared by 3 bases and J by 5 bases, with 13 bases between. The DNA of the CDR3 is TGTGCCAGCAGTTATCCTTATGCTGGGGAGACCCAGTACTTC. Protein product: CASSYPYAGETQYF.

The J gene is TRBJ2-3, the V gene TRBV6-5; 8 nucleotides line up with TRBD1. The CDR3 is 17 amino acids. Germline lookup yields CDR1 MNHEY and CDR2 SVGAGI. Trimming removed 1 base from V and 2 bases from J; junction bases left unmatched: 8. This CDR3 reads CASSYWGQVGHTDTQYF. The CDR3, as DNA: TGTGCCAGCAGTTACTGGGGACAGGTGGGGCACACAGATACGCAGTATTTT.

This clonotype has a handful of counts. The DNA of the CDR3 is TGTGCCAGCAGGACCAGCAATCAGCCCCAGCATTTT. The encoded protein is CASRTSNQPQHF. The rearrangement links TRBV6-2 or TRBV6-3 to TRBJ1-5; D gene uncertain. CDR1 is MNHEY and CDR2 is SVGEGT in the germline V gene. Trimming removed 6 bases at V and 1 base at J, with 4 bases between. CDR3 length: 12 residues.

The V and J genes are TRBV5-1 and TRBJ2-7, with D hard to call. This CDR3 is built from 14 residues. The germline V gene has CDR1 SGHRS and CDR2 YFSETQ. V was cut by 4 bases and J by 3 bases, with 14 bases left in between. CDR3 in DNA: TGCGCCAGCAGCCCCCGCCCGCAGGACTACGAGCAGTACGTC. It translates to CASSPRPQDYEQYV.

In its sample, this clonotype was seen a few times. The chain is built from TRBV29-1 and TRBJ2-1; D gene ambiguous. Looked up from germline, CDR1 is SQVTM and CDR2 is ANQGSEA. The CDR3 is 13 amino acids. Deletions cut 3 bases from V and 5 bases from J, with 11 bases between. DNA for the CDR3: TGCAGCGTTGAGGGCCGGTTTAACAATGAGCAGTTCTTC. It codes for CSVEGRFNNEQFF.

This clonotype appeared a few times. The chain is built from TRBV18 and TRBJ2-5; either TRBD1 or TRBD2 may supply D (5 bases each). The CDR3 runs 16 residues. The V gene lost 0 bases and the J gene lost 5 bases, with 16 bases spanning the gap. In germline, CDR1 is KGHSH, CDR2 LQKENI. In DNA, the CDR3 is TGTGCCAGCTCACCACCCGTCTTTTCGGGGCTGGAGACCCAGTACTTC. Its protein is CASSPPVFSGLETQYF.

This clonotype was counted only a few times. The chain is built from TRBV7-9 and TRBJ2-7; D ambiguous. V was trimmed by 1 base and J by 1 base, leaving 11 bases between them. Germline CDR1 and CDR2: SEHNR and FQNEAQ (reference sequence). The CDR3 spans 15 residues. CDR3 region: CASSLGKGWSYEQYV. The CDR3 bases are TGTGCCAGCAGCTTAGGGAAGGGTTGGTCCTACGAGCAGTACGTC.

The rearrangement links TRBV7-3 to TRBJ1-1; D gene ambiguous. V was pared by 0 bases and J by 3 bases, with 8 bases between. Germline CDR1 reads SGHTA; CDR2 reads FQGTGA. The CDR3 is 14 residues long. DNA for the CDR3: TGTGCCAGCAGCTTAACAGCCTGGGACACTGAAGCTTTCTTT. Translating it yields CASSLTAWDTEAFF.

This clonotype was found a few times. The chain is built from TRBV3-1 and TRBJ2-6; D is unresolved. Looked up from germline, CDR1 is LGHDT and CDR2 is YNNKEL (reference sequence). The CDR3 is 15 residues long. V was cut by 1 base and J by 2 bases, with 6 bases left in between. CDR3 residues: CASSQGVTGANVLTF. CDR3 coding DNA: TGTGCCAGCAGCCAAGGCGTGACTGGGGCCAACGTCCTGACTTTC.

Only a few counts were recorded for this clonotype. The V and J genes are TRBV4-1 and TRBJ2-3; no reliable D call. Germline CDR1 MGHRA, CDR2 YSYEKL. V was trimmed by 8 bases and J by 3 bases, leaving 9 bases between them. The CDR3 has 12 amino acids. The CDR3 loop reads CASGYATDTQYF. DNA of the CDR3: TGCGCCAGCGGCTACGCAACAGATACGCAGTATTTT.